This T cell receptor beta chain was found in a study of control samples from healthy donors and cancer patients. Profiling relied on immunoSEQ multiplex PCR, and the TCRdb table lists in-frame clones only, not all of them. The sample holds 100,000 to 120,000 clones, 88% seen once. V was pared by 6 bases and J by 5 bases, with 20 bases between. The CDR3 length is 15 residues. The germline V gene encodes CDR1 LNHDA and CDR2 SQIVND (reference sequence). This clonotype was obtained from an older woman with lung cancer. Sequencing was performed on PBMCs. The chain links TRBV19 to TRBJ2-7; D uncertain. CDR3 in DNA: TGTGCCAGTAGCGTGTGGGCAGACGACCGGGACGAGCAGTACTTC. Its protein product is CASSVWADDRDEQYF.